Below are 11 T cell receptor beta chains sequenced from a single sample in a study of Ad26.COV2.S vaccination and SARS-CoV-2 variants. Treatment: some 20 received Ad26.COV2.S at low or high dose, single or two shots; several received placebo; per-sample allocation not given. Sample collection was performed on day 63 after the first vaccine or placebo injection. Clones were read by immunoSEQ multiplex PCR, and TCRdb kept only the in-frame ones, dropping some. The sample holds hundreds of thousands of clones, 89% seen once. The sequences come from peripheral blood, collected in a trial of Ad26.COV2.S vaccine versus placebo. All receptors derive from a person between 18 and 60 years old who received the Ad26.COV2.S COVID-19 vaccine or a placebo.

V gene TRBV11-3 combines with J gene TRBJ2-7; 7 positions agree with TRBD1. CDR3 length: 13 amino acids. J gave up 7 bases and V 5 bases, and 8 bases lay outside the gene matches. Germline CDR1 SGHNT, CDR2 YENEEA. Here the CDR3 reads CASSPGTDVEQYF. The CDR3 DNA reads TGTGCCAGCAGCCCTGGGACAGACGTAGAGCAGTACTTC.

The chain is built from TRBV4-2 and TRBJ2-3, with 10 nucleotides matching TRBD2. This CDR3 is built from 16 residues. The J segment lost 4 bases and the V segment lost 1 base, leaving 5 bases of the junction unmatched. Germline assignment: CDR1 LGHNA and CDR2 YNFKEQ. This CDR3 is CASSQGAGGRADTQYF. CDR3 bases: TGTGCCAGCAGCCAAGGAGCGGGGGGGCGGGCAGATACGCAGTATTTT.

The chain couples TRBV12-3 or TRBV12-4 to TRBJ1-1, with TRBD1 as a possible D gene (6 bases). CDR3 length: 12 amino acids. V lost 8 bases and J lost 10, with 17 bases in between. CDR3 sequence (DNA): TGTGCCAGCGTGGCAGGGGTGGCACGAGCTTTCTTT. Protein sequence: CASVAGVARAFF.

The chain combines TRBV6-6 with TRBJ2-7, with D maybe TRBD1 (7 bases). V was pared by 7 bases and J by 6 bases, with 13 bases between. There are 12 residues in the CDR3. Germline lookup yields CDR1 MNHNY and CDR2 SVGAGI (reference sequence). CDR3 residues: CASKEGAGEQYV. Here the CDR3 DNA reads TGTGCCAGCAAGGAGGGGGCGGGCGAGCAGTACGTC.

The chain has TRBV5-8 and TRBJ2-1; a possible D gene is TRBD2 (6 bases). Germline lookup yields CDR1 SGHTS and CDR2 YDEGEE. This CDR3 contains 16 residues. Trimming stripped 4 bases from V and 7 bases from J, with 21 bases between. CDR3 in amino acids: CASSLPGGLGWNEQFF. The CDR3 bases are TGTGCCAGCAGCCTGCCCGGGGGTCTCGGATGGAATGAGCAGTTCTTC.

The chain couples TRBV12-3 or TRBV12-4 to TRBJ1-2; a possible D gene is TRBD1 (6 bases). The V gene lost 7 bases and the J gene lost 7 bases, with 16 bases spanning the gap. This CDR3 region has 13 residues. In DNA form, the CDR3 reads TGTGCCAGCAACCGGGAGGGGGTTGGTGGCTACACCTTC. This translates into CASNREGVGGYTF.

This chain links TRBV12-3 or TRBV12-4 with TRBJ1-2; D unclear. Between the trimmed V and J ends, which lost 5 bases and 8 bases, there was a span of 12 bases. The CDR3 covers 12 residues. The chain's CDR3 is CASSQTERGYTF. DNA of the CDR3: TGTGCCAGCAGTCAGACGGAACGAGGCTACACCTTC.

The sample holds a few counts of this clone. The V and J genes are TRBV6-5 and TRBJ1-1, with a tentative D call TRBD1 (6 bases). Germline loops: CDR1 MNHEY, CDR2 SVGAGI. The CDR3 is 15 amino acids. V dropped 5 bases and J dropped 3 bases, with 16 bases sitting between them. Written as DNA, the CDR3 is TGTGCCAGCAGTCCCACAGGGCTCGGGGACACTGAAGCTTTCTTT. It is translated as CASSPTGLGDTEAFF.

The V and J genes are TRBV3-1 (or the pseudogene TRBV3-2) and TRBJ2-1, with D possibly TRBD1 on 6 matching bases. V lost 6 bases, J lost 4 bases, and 16 bases lay in between. Germline V gives CDR1 LGHDT, CDR2 YNNKEL (reference sequence). The CDR3 sequence is 15 residues long. The CDR3 DNA is TGTGCCAGCAGTGCTAGGGGGATGGGGTACAATGAGCAGTTCTTC. It yields the protein CASSARGMGYNEQFF.

The V and J genes are TRBV11-2 and TRBJ1-1; 7 positions agree with TRBD1. This CDR3 region has 16 residues. The junction had 13 bases not matched to a gene; V was cut back by 1 base and J by 8 bases. Germline assignment: CDR1 SGHAT and CDR2 FQNNGV. The CDR3 coding sequence is TGTGCCAGCAGCTTAGCCCGCTACTCCTGGGACAGCGAAGCTTTCTTT. Amino acids: CASSLARYSWDSEAFF.

In its sample, this clone was seen once. The chain links TRBV5-1 to TRBJ2-3, with D uncertain. The CDR3 consists of 14 residues. Trimming left V 7 bases short and J 5 bases short, with 17 bases between. Germline V gene sequence: CDR1 SGHRS, CDR2 YFSETQ. CDR3 in DNA: TGCGCCAGCGGGTTAGTTGGGTCTAGAGATACGCAGTATTTT. Its protein is CASGLVGSRDTQYF.